The T cell receptor beta chain under discussion was sequenced for a study of blood T cell repertoires in COVID-19. Repertoires were generated with immunoSEQ multiplex PCR, while TCRdb's copy carries only in-frame clones and drops some. The sample carries under 200,000 clones, around 84% recorded once. CDR3 length: 13 amino acids. Trimming took 8 bases from V and 5 from J, leaving 15 bases between them. CDR1 MNHEY and CDR2 SVGAGI come from the germline V gene. Input material: peripheral blood. This chain connects TRBV6-5 to TRBJ2-5; D perhaps matches TRBD1 (6 bases). This receptor was identified in a man between 50 and 59 years old with active or convalescent COVID-19. This CDR3 is CASGTGLRETQYF. The CDR3, as DNA: TGTGCCAGCGGAACAGGGCTTCGGGAGACCCAGTACTTC.